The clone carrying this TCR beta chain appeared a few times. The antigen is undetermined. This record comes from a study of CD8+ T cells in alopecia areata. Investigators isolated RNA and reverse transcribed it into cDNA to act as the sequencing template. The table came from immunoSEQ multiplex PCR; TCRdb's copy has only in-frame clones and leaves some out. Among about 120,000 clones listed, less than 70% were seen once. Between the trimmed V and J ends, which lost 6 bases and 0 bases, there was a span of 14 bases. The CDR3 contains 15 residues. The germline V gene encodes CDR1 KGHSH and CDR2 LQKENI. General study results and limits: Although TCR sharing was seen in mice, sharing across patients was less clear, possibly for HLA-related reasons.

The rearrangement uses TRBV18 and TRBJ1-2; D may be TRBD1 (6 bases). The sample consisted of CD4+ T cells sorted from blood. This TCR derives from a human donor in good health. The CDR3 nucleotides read TGTGCCAGCTCGCACCGACAGGAGACTAACTATGGCTACACCTTC. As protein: CASSHRQETNYGYTF. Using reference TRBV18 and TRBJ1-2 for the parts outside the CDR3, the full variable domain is NAGVMQNPRHLVRRRGQEARLRCSPMKGHSHVYWYRQLPEEGLKFMVYLQKENIIDESGMPKERFSAEFPKEGPSILRIQQVVRGDSAAYFCASSHRQETNYGYTFGSGTRLTVV.